Below, 2 T cell receptor beta chains from the same sample are listed, as sequenced in a study of blood T cell repertoires in COVID-19. Sequencing used immunoSEQ multiplex PCR; TCRdb keeps in-frame clones, though not all of them. This sample has some 80,000 clones, with 70% to 80% found just once. The material sequenced was peripheral blood. These receptors all come from a woman over 75 with active or convalescent COVID-19.

The genes are TRBV7-2 and TRBJ2-5; 9 bases map to TRBD1. The CDR3 has 18 residues. CDR1 SGHTA and CDR2 FQGNSA come from the germline V gene. J gave up 5 bases and V 5 bases, and 18 bases lay outside the gene matches. The CDR3 reads CASSKGARMTGGRETQYF. The CDR3 DNA reads as TGTGCCAGCAGCAAAGGCGCCCGTATGACAGGGGGTCGTGAGACCCAGTACTTC. Using reference TRBV7-2 and TRBJ2-5 for the parts outside the CDR3, the full variable domain is GAGVSQSPSNKVTEKGKDVELRCDPISGHTALYWYRQSLGQGLEFLIYFQGNSAPDKSGLPSDRFSAERTGGSVSTLTIQRTQQEDSAVYLCASSKGARMTGGRETQYFGPGTRLLVL.

This clone was seen once. In nucleotides, the CDR3 is TGTGCCAGCTCACCATGGGGGCAGGGGGCAGACGAGCAGTACTTC. Translated, it gives CASSPWGQGADEQYF. The chain is built from TRBV18 and TRBJ2-7, with 8 bases aligning to TRBD1. The CDR3 consists of 15 residues. Germline loops: CDR1 KGHSH, CDR2 LQKENI. The V segment lost 2 bases and the J segment 5 bases; nucleotides outside the gene matches: 8.